These 12 T cell receptor beta chains came from one sample sequenced in a study of cytomegalovirus exposure and HLA in healthy donors. Only in-frame clones appear in the TCRdb table, and some are missing; sequencing was by immunoSEQ multiplex PCR. This sample has some 140,000 clones, with about 86% found just once. The sample consisted of PBMCs. The source is a human donor in good health.

Notes on this clone: The same CDR3 is also encoded by other DNA sequences in this sample. The chain links TRBV7-9 to TRBJ1-3; tentatively, D is TRBD1 (5 bases). CDR3 length: 14 residues. V lost 5 bases to trimming and J lost 0 bases, with 8 bases between them. Germline V gene lookup returns CDR1 SEHNR and CDR2 FQNEAQ (reference sequence). CDR3 in amino acids: CASSPGVSGNTIYF. In DNA form, the CDR3 reads TGTGCCAGCAGCCCGGGGGTCTCTGGAAACACCATATATTTT.

The chain couples TRBV29-1 to TRBJ2-7; possibly TRBD1 for D (6 bases). Germline V CDR1 and CDR2: SQVTM, ANQGSEA. Trimming took 6 bases from V and 1 from J, leaving 10 bases between them. The CDR3 has 12 residues. The CDR3 nucleotides are TGCAGCGTGCGTACAGGGTCCTACGAGCAGTACTTC. It translates to CSVRTGSYEQYF.

This sequence joins TRBV19 and TRBJ1-1, with D hard to call. Germline V gives CDR1 LNHDA, CDR2 SQIVND (reference sequence). The CDR3 sequence is 14 residues long. Trimming removed 3 bases from V and 2 bases from J, with 10 bases in between. CDR3 DNA: TGTGCCAGTAGTATCTCGGGGTTTAACACTGAAGCTTTCTTT. Encoded protein: CASSISGFNTEAFF.

The chain has TRBV27 and TRBJ2-3; no clear D. CDR3 size: 16 residues. V dropped 0 bases and J dropped 1 base, with 11 bases sitting between them. Germline CDR1 and CDR2: MNHEY and SMNVEV (reference sequence). In DNA, the CDR3 is TGTGCCAGCAGTTTATCCCTACTACGAGGCACAGATACGCAGTATTTT. It translates to CASSLSLLRGTDTQYF.

The chain joins TRBV10-3 to TRBJ2-1; 10 bases map to TRBD2. The ends lost 6 bases at V and 0 bases at J; junction bases unmatched: 5. This CDR3 comprises 16 residues. Germline CDR1 reads ENHRY; CDR2 reads SYGVKD. CDR3 sequence (DNA): TGTGCCATCAGCGCTAGCGGGGGATTCTCCTACAATGAGCAGTTCTTC. Translation gives CAISASGGFSYNEQFF.

The J gene is TRBJ1-1, the V gene TRBV29-1; 10 nucleotides match TRBD1. Germline trimming cut 2 bases from V and 4 bases from J; bases unmatched to any gene: 1. The germline gives CDR1 SQVTM, CDR2 ANQGSEA. This CDR3 region has 13 residues. CDR3 loop: CSVERTGGTEAFF. CDR3 sequence (DNA): TGCAGCGTTGAAAGGACAGGGGGCACTGAAGCTTTCTTT.

The rearrangement links TRBV5-1 to TRBJ1-3; 8 bases align to TRBD1. CDR3 size: 15 residues. Germline CDR1 is SGHRS and CDR2 is YFSETQ. The V segment lost 0 bases and the J segment 3 bases; nucleotides outside the gene matches: 2. The CDR3 DNA reads TGCGCCAGCAGCTTGGAGGGGACAGGTGGAAACACCATATATTTT. It translates to CASSLEGTGGNTIYF.

The genes are TRBV10-1 and TRBJ2-7; TRBD2 matches at 7 bases. V was pared by 4 bases and J by 0 bases, with 3 bases of the junction left unmatched. The V gene's germline CDR1 is WNHNN and CDR2 SYGVQD (reference sequence). The CDR3 contains 14 residues. DNA for the CDR3: TGCGCCAGCAGTGGGGAGCGGGGCTCCTACGAGCAGTACTTC. It translates to CASSGERGSYEQYF.

This sequence joins TRBV7-6 and TRBJ2-2; D perhaps matches TRBD2 (6 bases). The V end lost 2 bases, the J end lost 0 bases, and 7 bases lay between the germline ends. The CDR3 is made up of 15 amino acids. Germline V gene sequence: CDR1 SGHVS, CDR2 FNYEAQ. The CDR3 protein is CASSLRGTNTGELFF. In nucleotides, the CDR3 is TGTGCCAGCAGCTTACGCGGGACGAACACCGGGGAGCTGTTTTTT.

The chain joins TRBV9 to TRBJ1-2; TRBD1 might be the D (5 bases). The CDR3 runs to 12 residues. Germline loops: CDR1 SGDLS, CDR2 YYNGEE. The V end lost 6 bases, the J end lost 0 bases, and 6 bases lay between the germline ends. This CDR3 reads CASTRANYGYTF. DNA for the CDR3: TGTGCCAGCACCAGGGCTAACTATGGCTACACCTTC.

The chain carries TRBV6-5 and TRBJ2-1; 7 nucleotides align to TRBD2. Germline CDR1 MNHEY, CDR2 SVGAGI. This CDR3 spans 15 amino acids. After removal of 5 bases from V and 8 bases from J, the junction contained 12 bases not matched to a gene. The CDR3 spells CASSPRSFRGDEQFF. CDR3 nucleotide sequence: TGTGCCAGCAGTCCTAGGTCCTTCCGGGGGGATGAGCAGTTCTTC.

The rearrangement links TRBV19 to TRBJ1-3; possible D gene TRBD1, 5 bases. CDR3 length equals 21 residues. Trimming shortened V by 4 bases and J by 0 bases, and 28 bases separated the two germline ends. Germline V gene lookup returns CDR1 LNHDA and CDR2 SQIVND (reference sequence). CDR3 DNA: TGTGCCAGTAGTACAAGACGAACAGAAATGGCGGGACCACTCTCTGGAAACACCATATATTTT. It codes for CASSTRRTEMAGPLSGNTIYF.